This TCR beta chain was retrieved from a study of T cells in Graves' hyperthyroidism and ophthalmopathy. On the study more broadly: Initial diagnosis, before any treatment, was when peripheral blood was collected.

RNA transcripts yielded amplified TCR beta CDR3 regions. With the HTBI primer set, the TCR CDR3 went through a first round of RT-PCR. TCRdb analysed the multiplex PCR reads with MiXCR anew, one entry per CDR3 protein. The sample includes about 35,000 distinct CDR3 sequences, about 49% of them seen just once. A roughly 9.7 ml volume of fresh peripheral blood provided the PBMCs. The CDR3 loop spans 19 amino acids. The V gene lost 5 bases and the J gene lost 5 bases, with 30 bases spanning the gap. Looked up from germline, CDR1 is ENHRY and CDR2 is SYGVKD. Study-wide findings and caveats: Blood also carried most thyroid clonotypes expanded above 0.001. The model foresaw ophthalmopathy a median roughly 6 months prior to onset.

This clonotype has just a few counts. What it binds is unknown. The sample comprised blood. The genes are TRBV10-3 and TRBJ2-5, with D possibly TRBD1 on 5 matching bases. The receptor was derived from a woman between 45 and 65 years old with Graves' hyperthyroidism that later progressed to Graves' ophthalmopathy. The CDR3 loop reads CAISSWQGTGLFRWETQYF. The CDR3 nucleotides are TGTGCCATCAGTTCCTGGCAGGGTACCGGCCTATTTAGATGGGAGACCCAGTACTTC.